This T cell receptor beta chain was obtained from a study of T cell responses to AZD1222 COVID-19 vaccine. Findings and caveats of the study: Sampling captured repertoires only after the peak T cell response. At baseline, just six AZD1222 recipients tested seropositive. Spike was spanned by vaccine-associated CD4 TCRs, which were dominant at 160-218 and 743-854. It should be noted that donors were predominantly white British and more often female, and clonal diversity was possibly underestimated.

The repertoire was sequenced with immunoSEQ multiplex PCR; TCRdb's copy has only in-frame clones and lacks some. The data contain 120,000 or so clones, under 95% of them singletons. Comment on this clone: Its antigen remains unknown.

Per the germline V gene, CDR1 is MGHRA and CDR2 is YSYEKL. V shed 1 base and J shed 2 bases, with 13 bases lying between them. The CDR3 contains 16 residues. This sequence joins TRBV4-1 and TRBJ2-3, with a tentative D call TRBD2 (6 bases). This receptor was identified in an adult in good health. The sample consisted of peripheral blood, taken on day 0 of AZD1222 vaccination. CDR3: CASSQGTSLNTDTQYF. DNA of the CDR3: TGCGCCAGCAGCCAAGGAACTAGCCTAAACACAGATACGCAGTATTTT.